The 18 T cell receptor beta chains below all came from one sample that was sequenced in a study of blood T cell repertoires in COVID-19. Some clones are missing from TCRdb's copy, which holds only in-frame ones; the method was immunoSEQ multiplex PCR. The sample consists of more than 95,000 clones, 70% to 90% of them appearing once. Sequenced material: peripheral blood. Receptor source: a human donor in a cohort sampled during active COVID-19.

V is TRBV7-2 and J is TRBJ1-1; D gene uncertain. The CDR3 extends over 15 amino acids. V shed 5 bases and J shed 5 bases, with 18 bases lying between them. Looked up from germline, CDR1 is SGHTA and CDR2 is FQGNSA. CDR3 protein: CASSPMVRVRTEAFF. DNA for the CDR3: TGTGCCAGCAGCCCCATGGTCCGTGTCAGGACTGAAGCTTTCTTT. The entire variable domain, with the rest obtained from reference TRBV7-2 and TRBJ1-1, is as follows: GAGVSQSPSNKVTEKGKDVELRCDPISGHTALYWYRQSLGQGLEFLIYFQGNSAPDKSGLPSDRFSAERTGGSVSTLTIQRTQQEDSAVYLCASSPMVRVRTEAFFGQGTRLTVV.

This clone was seen only once. The J gene is TRBJ1-1, the V gene TRBV18; tentative D call: TRBD1 (6 bases). The CDR3 spans 15 residues. CDR1 KGHSH and CDR2 LQKENI come from the germline V gene. Trimming removed 0 bases at V and 0 bases at J, with 8 bases between. The CDR3 region is CASSPPGHMNTEAFF. The DNA for the CDR3 is TGTGCCAGCTCACCACCGGGACACATGAACACTGAAGCTTTCTTT.

This sequence joins TRBV28 and TRBJ2-3; D is ambiguous. The CDR3 is 14 amino acids. V was trimmed by 5 bases and J by 0 bases, leaving 9 bases between them. Per germline, CDR1 MDHEN and CDR2 SYDVKM. CDR3 coding DNA: TGTGCCAGCAGTCCCGTTTCTAGCACAGATACGCAGTATTTT. Its translation: CASSPVSSTDTQYF.

A few counts support this clone. V and J are TRBV28 and TRBJ2-7, with TRBD2 matching over 10 bases. The V gene's germline CDR1 is MDHEN and CDR2 SYDVKM. The CDR3 is 12 residues long. The CDR3 loop reads CRASGSANEQYF. The CDR3, as DNA: TGTAGGGCTAGCGGGAGCGCGAACGAGCAGTACTTC. The whole variable domain, remainder taken from reference TRBV28 and TRBJ2-7, is DVKVTQSSRYLVKRTGEKVFLECVQDMDHENMFWYRQDPGLGLRLIYFSYDVKMKEKGDIPEGYSVSREKKERFSLILESASTNQTSMYLCRASGSANEQYFGPGTRLTVT.

The J gene is TRBJ2-3, the V gene TRBV5-1; 11 positions match TRBD2. The CDR3 length is 17 residues. Germline V gene sequence: CDR1 SGHRS, CDR2 YFSETQ. After removal of 4 bases from V and 6 bases from J, the junction contained 13 bases not matched to a gene. The CDR3: CASSAPASGGSLDTQYF. Written as DNA, the CDR3 is TGCGCCAGCAGCGCACCCGCTAGCGGGGGGTCCCTTGATACGCAGTATTTT.

The V call is TRBV7-2, the J call TRBJ2-4, with 9 bases fitting TRBD1. The CDR3 spans 14 residues. J was trimmed by 10 bases and V by 2 bases; bases with no gene match: 6. Germline V gene sequence: CDR1 SGHTA, CDR2 FQGNSA. The DNA for the CDR3 is TGTGCCAGCAGCTTACCACGGGGACAGGGTATTCAGTACTTC. Translated: CASSLPRGQGIQYF. Filled out from reference TRBV7-2 and TRBJ2-4, the complete variable domain reads GAGVSQSPSNKVTEKGKDVELRCDPISGHTALYWYRQSLGQGLEFLIYFQGNSAPDKSGLPSDRFSAERTGGSVSTLTIQRTQQEDSAVYLCASSLPRGQGIQYFGAGTRLSVL.

In its sample, this clone was seen a few times. The chain has TRBV3-1 (or the pseudogene TRBV3-2) and TRBJ1-1, with 8 bases fitting TRBD1. CDR3 length equals 15 residues. The germline V gene has CDR1 LGHDT and CDR2 YNNKEL (reference sequence). V dropped 5 bases and J dropped 7; count of bases not matched to a gene: 12. The CDR3 is CASSATIYRGGEAFF. CDR3 nucleotide sequence: TGTGCCAGCAGCGCTACCATTTACAGGGGGGGTGAAGCTTTCTTT.

The V call is TRBV10-3, the J call TRBJ2-5; 8 positions match TRBD2. V was pared by 4 bases and J by 0 bases, with 4 bases of the junction left unmatched. The CDR3 is 15 amino acids. Germline CDR1 is ENHRY and CDR2 is SYGVKD. The CDR3 DNA follows: TGTGCCATCAGTGTGACGGGAGGGTACCAAGAGACCCAGTACTTC. Translated: CAISVTGGYQETQYF.

V gene TRBV5-1 combines with J gene TRBJ1-1; the D is unclear. The length of the CDR3 is 14 residues. Germline values: CDR1 SGHRS, CDR2 YFSETQ. Trimming shortened V by 1 base and J by 4 bases, and 11 bases separated the two germline ends. The CDR3 DNA sequence: TGCGCCAGCAGCTTGTTAGTGGGAGGCACTGAAGCTTTCTTT. Protein sequence: CASSLLVGGTEAFF.

The chain has TRBV11-2 and TRBJ2-7; D gene ambiguous. Germline values: CDR1 SGHAT, CDR2 FQNNGV. The CDR3 consists of 13 residues. V was cut by 5 bases and J by 6 bases, with 14 bases left in between. DNA for the CDR3: TGTGCCAGCAGCCCCCTTTATGGCTTCGAGCAGTACTTC. It codes for CASSPLYGFEQYF.

The chain has TRBV30 and TRBJ2-1; 10 bases align to TRBD2. From germline, CDR1 is GTSNPN and CDR2 SVGIG (reference sequence). The CDR3 is 15 amino acids. V trimming: 3 bases; J trimming: 5 bases; junction bases outside the gene matches: 7. CDR3 residues: CAWSAGTSAHNEQFF. The CDR3 region has the DNA TGTGCCTGGAGCGCCGGGACTAGCGCACACAATGAGCAGTTCTTC.

The rearrangement uses TRBV27 and TRBJ2-7; a possible D gene is TRBD1 (6 bases). The CDR3 is 15 residues long. Trimming cost V 2 bases and J 3 bases, with 14 bases left between them. CDR1 is MNHEY, CDR2 SMNVEV, per germline (reference sequence). The CDR3 loop reads CASSLRAGDNYEQYF. The CDR3 region has the DNA TGTGCCAGCAGTTTAAGGGCAGGGGACAACTACGAGCAGTACTTC.

The chain uses TRBV10-3 and TRBJ1-1; possibly TRBD1 for D (6 bases). Looked up from germline, CDR1 is ENHRY and CDR2 is SYGVKD. The V end lost 2 bases, the J end lost 5 bases, and 12 bases lay between the germline ends. The length of the CDR3 is 14 residues. CDR3 DNA sequence: TGTGCCATCAGTGAGACAGGGTTTGGAACTGAAGCTTTCTTT. Its translation is CAISETGFGTEAFF.

This chain connects TRBV28 to TRBJ1-6; a possible D gene is TRBD1 (6 bases). The CDR3 is 16 amino acids. Germline CDR1 is MDHEN and CDR2 is SYDVKM. Trimming removed 8 bases at V and 4 bases at J, with 18 bases between. The CDR3 region has the DNA TGTGCCAGCTGCTCTAGGGGGGGATGGTATAATTCACCCCTCCACTTT. As protein: CASCSRGGWYNSPLHF.

The chain has TRBV5-1 and TRBJ1-1; TRBD1 matches 8 bases. This CDR3 is 16 amino acids long. The V gene's germline CDR1 is SGHRS and CDR2 YFSETQ. Trimming cost V 3 bases and J 2 bases; bases outside gene matches: 9. The CDR3 reads CASSSAPGTGNTEAFF. DNA of the CDR3: TGCGCCAGCAGCTCAGCCCCCGGGACAGGAAACACTGAAGCTTTCTTT.

A few counts support this clone. The genes are TRBV18 and TRBJ1-5; the D is unclear. Per the germline V gene, CDR1 is KGHSH and CDR2 is LQKENI. Trimming shortened V by 5 bases and J by 0 bases, and 8 bases separated the two germline ends. This CDR3 has 14 amino acids. CDR3 sequence (DNA): TGTGCCAGCTCAAACGGGATTAGCAATCAGCCCCAGCATTTT. Translating gives CASSNGISNQPQHF.

The V call is TRBV20-1, the J call TRBJ1-2; D is unclear. Germline assignment: CDR1 DFQATT and CDR2 SNEGSKA (reference sequence). V was pared by 7 bases and J by 8 bases, with 11 bases between. There are 10 residues in the CDR3. The DNA for the CDR3 is TGCAGTGGACGGCAGGCGGGCTACACCTTC. As protein: CSGRQAGYTF.

The genes are TRBV4-2 and TRBJ2-7, with D unresolved. The CDR3 contains 13 residues. Trimming left V 0 bases short and J 5 bases short, with 8 bases between. Germline CDR1 reads LGHNA; CDR2 reads YNFKEQ. The CDR3 DNA follows: TGTGCCAGCAGCCAAGACCCCCCGGACGAGCAGTACTTC. Protein product: CASSQDPPDEQYF.